The clone carrying this TCR beta chain was counted at least ten times. This CDR3 has 14 residues. V dropped 7 bases and J dropped 4 bases, with 17 bases sitting between them. Germline V gene lookup returns CDR1 MNHEY and CDR2 SMNVEV (reference sequence). Libraries were prepared by immunoSEQ multiplex PCR; TCRdb keeps only in-frame clonotypes and omits some of them. The repertoire consists of around 35,000 clones, none detected only once. The record originates from a study of T cells after posttransplantation cyclophosphamide. The V call is TRBV27, the J call TRBJ2-7; D might be TRBD2 (7 bases). The source is a girl between 5 and 17 years old in good health, CMV-negative, and a related stem cell transplant donor. Source material: PBMCs. The CDR3 region is CASKPGGVTYEQYF. The CDR3 nucleotides read TGTGCCAGCAAGCCGGGGGGCGTTACTTACGAGCAGTACTTC.